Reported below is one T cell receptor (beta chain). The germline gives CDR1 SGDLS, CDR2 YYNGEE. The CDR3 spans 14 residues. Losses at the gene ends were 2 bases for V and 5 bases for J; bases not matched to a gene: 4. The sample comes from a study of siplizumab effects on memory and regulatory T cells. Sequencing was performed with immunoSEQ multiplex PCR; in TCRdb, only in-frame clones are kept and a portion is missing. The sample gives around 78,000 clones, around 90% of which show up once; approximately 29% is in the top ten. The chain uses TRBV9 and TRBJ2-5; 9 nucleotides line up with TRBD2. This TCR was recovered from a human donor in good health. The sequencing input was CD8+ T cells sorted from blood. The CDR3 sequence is CASSVASGAETQYF. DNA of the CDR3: TGTGCCAGCAGCGTGGCTAGCGGGGCGGAGACCCAGTACTTC.